Below, one TCR beta chain is given with its context. Each CDR3 protein gets one entry after TCRdb re-called the 5' RACE reads with MiXCR. The repertoire includes a few hundred thousand distinct CDR3 sequences, 13% to 15% of them detected once, and about 0.47% sits in the top ten. The CDR3 loop spans 15 amino acids. Trimming removed 0 bases from V and 3 bases from J, with 11 bases in between. The germline gives CDR1 SGHRS, CDR2 YFSETQ. This sample was taken from a study of identical twins. These data also formed part of another study, on yellow fever vaccine responses in identical twins.

This chain links TRBV5-1 with TRBJ2-3; D is possibly TRBD1 (6 bases). The sequence came from a woman younger than 35 in good health. Material: CD4+ T cells sorted from blood. CDR3 in amino acids: CASSLGTGKTDTQYF. The CDR3 DNA reads as TGCGCCAGCAGCTTGGGAACAGGGAAAACAGATACGCAGTATTTT. The variable domain in full, completed from reference TRBV5-1 and TRBJ2-3, reads KAGVTQTPRYLIKTRGQQVTLSCSPISGHRSVSWYQQTPGQGLQFLFEYFSETQRNKGNFPGRFSGRQFSNSRSEMNVSTLELGDSALYLCASSLGTGKTDTQYFGPGTRLTVL.